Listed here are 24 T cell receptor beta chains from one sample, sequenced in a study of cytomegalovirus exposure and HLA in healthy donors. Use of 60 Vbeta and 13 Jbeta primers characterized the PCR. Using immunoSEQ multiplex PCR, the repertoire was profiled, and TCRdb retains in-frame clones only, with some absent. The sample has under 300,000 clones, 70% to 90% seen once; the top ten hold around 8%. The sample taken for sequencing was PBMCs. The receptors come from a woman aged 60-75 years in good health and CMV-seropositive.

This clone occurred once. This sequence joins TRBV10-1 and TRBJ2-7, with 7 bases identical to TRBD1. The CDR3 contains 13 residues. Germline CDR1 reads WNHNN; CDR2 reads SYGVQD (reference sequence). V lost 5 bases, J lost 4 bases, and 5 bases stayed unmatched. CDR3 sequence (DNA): TGCGCCAGCAGTCCAGGGGGATCTTACGAGCAGTACTTC. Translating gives CASSPGGSYEQYF.

CDR3 protein: CASSPNRGSLNTEAFF. The CDR3 DNA is TGTGCCAGCTCACCAAACAGGGGGTCACTGAACACTGAAGCTTTCTTT. The chain combines TRBV18 with TRBJ1-1, with 8 positions matching TRBD1. The CDR3 contains 16 residues. With 2 bases clipped from V and 0 bases from J, the junction kept 5 bases outside the gene matches. From germline, CDR1 is KGHSH and CDR2 LQKENI. The full variable domain, its missing parts supplied by reference TRBV18 and TRBJ1-1, is NAGVMQNPRHLVRRRGQEARLRCSPMKGHSHVYWYRQLPEEGLKFMVYLQKENIIDESGMPKERFSAEFPKEGPSILRIQQVVRGDSAAYFCASSPNRGSLNTEAFFGQGTRLTVV.

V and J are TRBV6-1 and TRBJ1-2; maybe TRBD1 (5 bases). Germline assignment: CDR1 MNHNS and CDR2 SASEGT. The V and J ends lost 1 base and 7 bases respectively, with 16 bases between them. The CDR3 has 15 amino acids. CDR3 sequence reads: CASSEVAVGGSGYTF. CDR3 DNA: TGTGCCAGCAGTGAAGTTGCTGTGGGGGGAAGTGGCTACACCTTC.

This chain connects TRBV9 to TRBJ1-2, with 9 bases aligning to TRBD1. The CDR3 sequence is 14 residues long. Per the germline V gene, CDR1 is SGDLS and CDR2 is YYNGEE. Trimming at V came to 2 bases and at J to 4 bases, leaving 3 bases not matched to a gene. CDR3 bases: TGTGCCAGCAGCGTGGGGACAGGGTCCTATGGCTACACCTTC. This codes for CASSVGTGSYGYTF.

The chain's CDR3 is CASSWGQGLNQPQHF. In DNA, the CDR3 is TGTGCCAGCAGCTGGGGACAGGGCCTCAATCAGCCCCAGCATTTT. V and J are TRBV5-5 and TRBJ1-5; TRBD1 matches at 9 bases. CDR3 length equals 15 residues. Trimming at V came to 3 bases and at J to 3 bases, leaving 4 bases not matched to a gene. From germline, CDR1 is SGHKS and CDR2 YYEKEE (reference sequence).

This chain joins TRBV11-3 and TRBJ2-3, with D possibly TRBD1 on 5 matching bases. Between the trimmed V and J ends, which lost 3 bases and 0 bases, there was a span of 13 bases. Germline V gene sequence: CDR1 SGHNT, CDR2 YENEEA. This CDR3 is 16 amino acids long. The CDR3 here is CASSFGAVSSTDTQYF. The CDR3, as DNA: TGTGCCAGCAGCTTTGGGGCCGTTTCTAGCACAGATACGCAGTATTTT.

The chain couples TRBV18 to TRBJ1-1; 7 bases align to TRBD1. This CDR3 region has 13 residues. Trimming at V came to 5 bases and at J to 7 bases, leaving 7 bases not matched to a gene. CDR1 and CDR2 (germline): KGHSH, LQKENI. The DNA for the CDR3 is TGTGCCAGCTCAGCGAGACAGGGAGGTGAAGCTTTCTTT. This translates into CASSARQGGEAFF. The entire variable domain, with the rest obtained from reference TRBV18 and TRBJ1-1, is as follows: NAGVMQNPRHLVRRRGQEARLRCSPMKGHSHVYWYRQLPEEGLKFMVYLQKENIIDESGMPKERFSAEFPKEGPSILRIQQVVRGDSAAYFCASSARQGGEAFFGQGTRLTVV.

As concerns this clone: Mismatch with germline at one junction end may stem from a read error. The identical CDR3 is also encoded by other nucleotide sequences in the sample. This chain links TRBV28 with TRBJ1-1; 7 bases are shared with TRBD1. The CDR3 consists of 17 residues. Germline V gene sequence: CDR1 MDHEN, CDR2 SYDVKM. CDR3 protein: CASIVRTGRPGNTEAFF. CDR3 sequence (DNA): TGTGCCAGCATTGTCCGGACAGGCCGACCGGGGAACACTGAAGCCTTCTTT.

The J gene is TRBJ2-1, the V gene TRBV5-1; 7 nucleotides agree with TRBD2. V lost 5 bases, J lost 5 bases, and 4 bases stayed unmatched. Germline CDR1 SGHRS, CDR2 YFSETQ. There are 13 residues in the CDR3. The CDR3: CASRRDYNNEQFF. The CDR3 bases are TGCGCCAGCAGAAGGGACTACAACAATGAGCAGTTCTTC.

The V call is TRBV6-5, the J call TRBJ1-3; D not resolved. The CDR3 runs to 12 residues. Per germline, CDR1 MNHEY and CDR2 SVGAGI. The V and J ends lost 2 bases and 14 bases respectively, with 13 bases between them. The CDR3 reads CASSYRSGRLYF. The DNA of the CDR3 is TGTGCCAGCAGTTACCGATCGGGTCGCTTATATTTT.

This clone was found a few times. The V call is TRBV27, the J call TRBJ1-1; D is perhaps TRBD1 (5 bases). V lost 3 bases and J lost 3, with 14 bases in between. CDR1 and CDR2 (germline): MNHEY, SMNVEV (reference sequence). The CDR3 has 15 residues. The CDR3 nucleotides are TGTGCCAGCAGTTTGGCAGGGCCAGAGGACACTGAAGCTTTCTTT. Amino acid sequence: CASSLAGPEDTEAFF.

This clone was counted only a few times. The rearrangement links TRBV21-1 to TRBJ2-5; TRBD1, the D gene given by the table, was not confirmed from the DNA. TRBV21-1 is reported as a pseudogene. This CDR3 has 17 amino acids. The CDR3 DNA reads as TGTGCCAGCAGCAAAGCGGGACAGGGTATTTTCCTGGAGACCCAGTACTTC. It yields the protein CASSKAGQGIFLETQYF.

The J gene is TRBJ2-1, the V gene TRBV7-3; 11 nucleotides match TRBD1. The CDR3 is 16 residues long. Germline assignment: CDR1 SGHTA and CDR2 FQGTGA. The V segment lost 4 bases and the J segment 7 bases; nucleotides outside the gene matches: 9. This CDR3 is CASSSTGQGARNEQFF. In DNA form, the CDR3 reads TGTGCCAGCAGCTCCACCGGACAGGGGGCGAGGAATGAGCAGTTCTTC.

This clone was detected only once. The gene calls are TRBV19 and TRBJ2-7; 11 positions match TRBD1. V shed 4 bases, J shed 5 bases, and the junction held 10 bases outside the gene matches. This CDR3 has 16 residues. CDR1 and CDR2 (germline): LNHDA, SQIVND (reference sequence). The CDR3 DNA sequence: TGTGCCAGTAGTACGTGGACAGGGGGCGCGGACCACGAGCAGTACTTC. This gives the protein CASSTWTGGADHEQYF. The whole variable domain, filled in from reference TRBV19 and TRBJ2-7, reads DGGITQSPKYLFRKEGQNVTLSCEQNLNHDAMYWYRQDPGQGLRLIYYSQIVNDFQKGDIAEGYSVSREKKESFPLTVTSAQKNPTAFYLCASSTWTGGADHEQYFGPGTRLTVT.

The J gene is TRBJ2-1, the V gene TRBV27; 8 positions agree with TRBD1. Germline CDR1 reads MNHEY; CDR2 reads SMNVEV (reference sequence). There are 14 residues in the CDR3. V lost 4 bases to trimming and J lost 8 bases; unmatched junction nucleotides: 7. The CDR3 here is CASSSRQGIHEQFF. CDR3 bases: TGTGCCAGCAGTTCCAGACAGGGGATCCATGAGCAGTTCTTC.

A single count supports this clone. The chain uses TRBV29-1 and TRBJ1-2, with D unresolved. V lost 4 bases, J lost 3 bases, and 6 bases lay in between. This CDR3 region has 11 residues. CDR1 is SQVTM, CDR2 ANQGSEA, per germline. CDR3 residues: CSVGQYYGYTF. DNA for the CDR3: TGCAGCGTTGGGCAGTACTATGGCTACACCTTC.

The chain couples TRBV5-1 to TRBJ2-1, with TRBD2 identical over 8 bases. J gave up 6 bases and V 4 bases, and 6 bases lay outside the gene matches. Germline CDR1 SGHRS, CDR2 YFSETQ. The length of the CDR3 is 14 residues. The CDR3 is CASSLREVVNEQFF. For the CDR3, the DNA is TGCGCCAGCAGCCTGCGGGAGGTGGTCAATGAGCAGTTCTTC.

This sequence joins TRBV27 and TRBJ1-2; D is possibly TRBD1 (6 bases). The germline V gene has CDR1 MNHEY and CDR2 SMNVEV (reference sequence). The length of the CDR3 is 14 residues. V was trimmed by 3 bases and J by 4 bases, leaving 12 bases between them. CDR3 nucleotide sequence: TGTGCCAGCAGTTTTGGACAGAATATCTATGGCTACACCTTC. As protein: CASSFGQNIYGYTF.

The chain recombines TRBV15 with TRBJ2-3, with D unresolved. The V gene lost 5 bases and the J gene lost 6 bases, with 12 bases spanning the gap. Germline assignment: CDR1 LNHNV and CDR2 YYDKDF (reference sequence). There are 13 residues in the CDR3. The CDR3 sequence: CATSFGLRDTQYF. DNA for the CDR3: TGTGCCACCAGCTTCGGCCTCAGGGATACGCAGTATTTT. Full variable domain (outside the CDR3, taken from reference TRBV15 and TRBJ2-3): DAMVIQNPRYQVTQFGKPVTLSCSQTLNHNVMYWYQQKSSQAPKLLFHYYDKDFNNEADTPDNFQSRRPNTSFCFLDIRSPGLGDTAMYLCATSFGLRDTQYFGPGTRLTVL.

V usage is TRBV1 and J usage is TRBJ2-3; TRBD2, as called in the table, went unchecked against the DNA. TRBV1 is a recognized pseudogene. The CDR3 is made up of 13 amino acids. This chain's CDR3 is CTSSQSGGHTQYF. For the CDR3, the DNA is TGCACCAGCAGCCAGAGCGGCGGCCATACGCAGTATTTT.

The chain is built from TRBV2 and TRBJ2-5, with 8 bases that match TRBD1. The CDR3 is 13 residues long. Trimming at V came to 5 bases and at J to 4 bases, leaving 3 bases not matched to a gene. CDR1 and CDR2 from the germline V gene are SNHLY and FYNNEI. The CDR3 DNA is TGTGCCAGCAGTATAGGACAGGGAGAGACCCAGTACTTC. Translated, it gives CASSIGQGETQYF.

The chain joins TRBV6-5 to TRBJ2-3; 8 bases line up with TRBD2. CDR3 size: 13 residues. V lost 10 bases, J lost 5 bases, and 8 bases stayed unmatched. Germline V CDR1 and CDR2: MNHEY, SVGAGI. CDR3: CATREGREDTQYF. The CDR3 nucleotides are TGTGCCACACGGGAGGGCCGGGAAGATACGCAGTATTTT.

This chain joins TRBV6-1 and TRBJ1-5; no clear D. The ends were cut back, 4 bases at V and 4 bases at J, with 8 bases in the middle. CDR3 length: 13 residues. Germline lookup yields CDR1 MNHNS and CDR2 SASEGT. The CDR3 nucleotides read TGTGCCAGCAGTGTAGAGGGTAATCAGCCCCAGCATTTT. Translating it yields CASSVEGNQPQHF.

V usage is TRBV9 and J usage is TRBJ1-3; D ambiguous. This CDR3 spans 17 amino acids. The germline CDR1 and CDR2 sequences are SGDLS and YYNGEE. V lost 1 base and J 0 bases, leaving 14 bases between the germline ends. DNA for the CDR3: TGTGCCAGCAGCGTAAGTCCTGAGGGATTCTCTGGAAACACCATATATTTT. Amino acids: CASSVSPEGFSGNTIYF.